Sequencing of this T cell receptor (beta chain) was carried out in a study of shared clonotypes between healthy human individuals. Assay: immunoSEQ multiplex PCR; the TCRdb copy retains only in-frame clones and omits some. The sample has some 2,400,000 clones; roughly 95% are singletons. A CD45RA-negative memory subset and a CD45RA+ naive subset were separated from the CD4+ cells. The specimen was naive CD4+ T cells sorted from blood. The subset: CD45RA+ positively selected. The sequence was obtained from a man younger than 35 in good health.

The CDR3 loop is CASGGRGDGYTF. CDR3 nucleotide sequence: TGTGCCAGCGGCGGCAGGGGTGATGGCTACACCTTC. V and J are TRBV6-5 and TRBJ1-2; D might be TRBD1 (6 bases). Germline V gene lookup returns CDR1 MNHEY and CDR2 SVGAGI. The CDR3 is made up of 12 amino acids. V lost 8 bases to trimming and J lost 6 bases, with 13 bases between them.